Below, 24 T cell receptor beta chains from the same sample are listed, as sequenced in a study of shared clonotypes between healthy human individuals. Naive-designated CD8 cells lacked CD45RO, were positively enriched for CCR7, and omitted terminally differentiated effector memory CD45RA+ cells. TCRdb's copy holds only in-frame clones and misses some; the assay was immunoSEQ multiplex PCR. The data show more than 2 million clones, with roughly 94% seen just once and roughly 1% held by the top ten. Specimen: naive CD8+ T cells sorted from blood. The receptors derive from a man aged 18 to 35 in good health.

The rearrangement joins TRBV7-9 to TRBJ2-6; possible D gene TRBD2, 5 bases. Trimming pared 1 base from V and 2 bases from J, leaving 12 bases between. Germline lookup yields CDR1 SEHNR and CDR2 FQNEAQ (reference sequence). The CDR3 has 17 residues. CDR3 coding DNA: TGTGCCAGCAGCTTAGGGCGTGAGGGAACTGGGGCCAACGTCCTGACTTTC. Translation gives CASSLGREGTGANVLTF.

In DNA, the CDR3 is TGCGCCAGCAGGGAAAGTGGACCGGGACAGGGGTTCTACGAGCAGTACTTC. Protein product: CASRESGPGQGFYEQYF. The chain couples TRBV4-1 to TRBJ2-7, with 10 bases aligning to TRBD1. The CDR3 is 17 amino acids. Germline-derived CDR1 and CDR2 are MGHRA and YSYEKL. V shed 6 bases and J 3 bases; nucleotides not matched to a gene: 14.

The chain carries TRBV7-9 and TRBJ2-3, with D possibly matching TRBD2 (6 bases). The CDR3 is made up of 15 amino acids. Germline V gene lookup returns CDR1 SEHNR and CDR2 FQNEAQ (reference sequence). Trimming stripped 3 bases from V and 1 base from J, with 11 bases between. For the CDR3, the DNA is TGTGCCAGCAGCTTTGTGCCTAGCGGCACAGATACGCAGTATTTT. Translated, it gives CASSFVPSGTDTQYF.

V and J are TRBV5-1 and TRBJ1-1, with D hard to call. Trimming cost V 4 bases and J 4 bases, with 17 bases left between them. Germline V CDR1 and CDR2: SGHRS, YFSETQ. The length of the CDR3 is 15 residues. CDR3: CASSGTMRVGTEAFF. The CDR3, as DNA: TGCGCCAGCAGCGGTACAATGAGAGTGGGCACTGAAGCTTTCTTT. The variable domain in full, with the rest retrieved from reference TRBV5-1 and TRBJ1-1, is KAGVTQTPRYLIKTRGQQVTLSCSPISGHRSVSWYQQTPGQGLQFLFEYFSETQRNKGNFPGRFSGRQFSNSRSEMNVSTLELGDSALYLCASSGTMRVGTEAFFGQGTRLTVV.

The count of this clone is one. The rearrangement uses TRBV11-2 and TRBJ1-4, with D uncertain. From germline, CDR1 is SGHAT and CDR2 FQNNGV. This CDR3 region has 13 residues. Trimming took off 0 bases at V and 7 bases at J, with 6 bases between the two ends. The CDR3 spells CASSLDWGEKLFF. The DNA for the CDR3 is TGTGCCAGCAGCTTAGATTGGGGTGAAAAACTGTTTTTT.

CDR3 nucleotide sequence: TGTGCCAGCAGCCCTTCCGGGACTAGCTCCTACAATGAGCAGTTCTTC. Its translation: CASSPSGTSSYNEQFF. The chain couples TRBV7-9 to TRBJ2-1; TRBD2 aligns across 8 bases. CDR1 SEHNR and CDR2 FQNEAQ come from the germline V gene (reference sequence). CDR3 size: 16 residues. V lost 5 bases to trimming and J lost 0 bases; unmatched junction nucleotides: 6.

This chain links TRBV4-1 with TRBJ2-7; perhaps TRBD1 as D (6 bases). The ends were cut back, 3 bases at V and 3 bases at J, with 18 bases in the middle. Germline loops: CDR1 MGHRA, CDR2 YSYEKL. The CDR3 extends over 16 amino acids. The CDR3 spells CASSQEADSPFYEQYF. In DNA, the CDR3 is TGCGCCAGCAGCCAGGAAGCGGACAGTCCTTTCTACGAGCAGTACTTC.

V usage is TRBV11-2 and J usage is TRBJ1-3; possibly TRBD1 for D (5 bases). The ends were cut back, 6 bases at V and 0 bases at J, with 12 bases in the middle. Germline V gene lookup returns CDR1 SGHAT and CDR2 FQNNGV. The CDR3 consists of 15 residues. The CDR3, as DNA: TGTGCCAGCAGTCACGACAGCACCTCTGGAAACACCATATATTTT. This codes for CASSHDSTSGNTIYF.

The V and J genes are TRBV5-1 and TRBJ1-2; 10 bases align to TRBD1. The V gene end was trimmed by 4 bases and the J gene end by 3 bases; junction bases not matched to a gene: 18. CDR3 length: 19 amino acids. CDR1 is SGHRS, CDR2 YFSETQ, per germline. For the CDR3, the DNA is TGCGCCAGCAGCCTCACGCTCAGGGACAGGGGCCACGTTTACTATGGCTACACCTTC. Translating it yields CASSLTLRDRGHVYYGYTF.

Here the CDR3 reads CASSASGTGIDEQYF. Here the CDR3 DNA reads TGTGCCAGCAGCGCTTCCGGGACAGGGATCGACGAGCAGTACTTC. J is TRBJ2-7 and V is TRBV9; TRBD1 agrees at 9 bases. The CDR3 is made up of 15 amino acids. V was clipped by 3 bases and J by 5 bases; unmatched bases: 9. CDR1 and CDR2 from the germline V gene are SGDLS and YYNGEE.

This chain uses TRBV7-9 with TRBJ2-7; weak D call: TRBD1 (6 bases). Trimming left V 3 bases short and J 0 bases short, with 12 bases between. The length of the CDR3 is 15 residues. The V gene's germline CDR1 is SEHNR and CDR2 FQNEAQ (reference sequence). The CDR3: CASSFQQGGSYEQYF. The CDR3 region has the DNA TGTGCCAGCAGCTTTCAACAGGGTGGCTCCTACGAGCAGTACTTC.

The chain uses TRBV5-6 and TRBJ2-1; D might be TRBD1 or TRBD2, each matching 5 bases. The CDR3 is 13 residues long. The germline CDR1 and CDR2 sequences are SGHDT and YYEEEE. The V gene lost 4 bases and the J gene lost 9 bases, with 14 bases spanning the gap. In DNA, the CDR3 is TGTGCCAGCAGCCTCCGGGGCGTACTTGAGCAGTTCTTC. It is translated as CASSLRGVLEQFF. The full variable domain, its missing parts supplied by reference TRBV5-6 and TRBJ2-1, is DAGVTQSPTHLIKTRGQQVTLRCSPKSGHDTVSWYQQALGQGPQFIFQYYEEEERQRGNFPDRFSGHQFPNYSSELNVNALLLGDSALYLCASSLRGVLEQFFGPGTRLTVL.

The chain uses TRBV29-1 and TRBJ2-1, with 7 bases identical to TRBD2. This CDR3 spans 16 amino acids. J lost 7 bases, V lost 3 bases, and 15 bases had no gene match. Per the germline V gene, CDR1 is SQVTM and CDR2 is ANQGSEA. This CDR3 reads CSVETGLGGILNEQFF. The DNA of the CDR3 is TGCAGCGTTGAGACGGGCCTGGGGGGGATCTTGAATGAGCAGTTCTTC.

The gene calls are TRBV9 and TRBJ2-3; no clear D gene. This CDR3 spans 13 amino acids. Germline V gene data show CDR1 as SGDLS and CDR2 as YYNGEE. V gave up 5 bases and J gave up 1 base, with 8 bases separating them. The CDR3 sequence: CASRPQGTDTQYF. The CDR3 coding sequence is TGTGCCAGCAGACCTCAGGGCACAGATACGCAGTATTTT. The whole variable domain, filled in from reference TRBV9 and TRBJ2-3, reads DSGVTQTPKHLITATGQRVTLRCSPRSGDLSVYWYQQSLDQGLQFLIQYYNGEERAKGNILERFSAQQFPDLHSELNLSSLELGDSALYFCASRPQGTDTQYFGPGTRLTVL.

The rearrangement uses TRBV7-9 and TRBJ2-1; 13 bases are a match to TRBD2. This CDR3 has 15 amino acids. Germline CDR1 and CDR2: SEHNR and FQNEAQ (reference sequence). V lost 5 bases, J lost 9 bases, and 7 bases stayed unmatched. This CDR3 reads CASSLLAGGIGEQFF. CDR3 DNA sequence: TGTGCCAGCAGCCTACTAGCGGGGGGGATCGGTGAGCAGTTCTTC.

As for this clone: The same CDR3 is also encoded by other DNA sequences in this sample. The chain is built from TRBV7-9 and TRBJ1-1, with D uncertain. The CDR3 is 12 residues long. Germline CDR1 reads SEHNR; CDR2 reads FQNEAQ (reference sequence). V lost 3 bases to trimming and J lost 3 bases, with 5 bases between them. This CDR3 is CASSFSDTEAFF. Written as DNA, the CDR3 is TGTGCCAGCAGCTTTTCGGACACTGAAGCTTTCTTT.

The chain recombines TRBV5-8 with TRBJ2-2, with 11 bases identical to TRBD2. CDR3 size: 15 residues. CDR1 and CDR2 (germline): SGHTS, YDEGEE. V lost 2 bases to trimming and J lost 7 bases; unmatched junction nucleotides: 4. The CDR3 here is CASSLSLAGVGELFF. For the CDR3, the DNA is TGTGCCAGCAGCTTATCACTAGCGGGGGTCGGGGAGCTGTTTTTT.

Note on this clone: This sample includes further DNA sequences coding for the same CDR3. J is TRBJ2-7 and V is TRBV5-1; 12 nucleotides agree with TRBD2. This CDR3 spans 15 amino acids. V shed 4 bases and J 1 base; nucleotides not matched to a gene: 3. Germline V CDR1 and CDR2: SGHRS, YFSETQ. This chain's CDR3 is CASSAGTSGSYEQYF. The CDR3 nucleotides are TGCGCCAGCAGCGCCGGGACTAGCGGGTCCTACGAGCAGTACTTC.

Comments on this clone: Other DNA sequences in the same sample also yield this CDR3. The gene calls are TRBV9 and TRBJ1-1; D remains unclear. Per germline, CDR1 SGDLS and CDR2 YYNGEE. V lost 4 bases to trimming and J lost 1 base, with 8 bases between them. The CDR3 spans 13 residues. The DNA of the CDR3 is TGTGCCAGCAGCCCCCCAGGGAACACTGAAGCTTTCTTT. This translates into CASSPPGNTEAFF.

The chain carries TRBV7-6 and TRBJ2-7; TRBD2 aligns across 7 bases. Germline V lookup: CDR1 SGHVS, CDR2 FNYEAQ. V was clipped by 3 bases and J by 1 base; unmatched bases: 9. The CDR3 length is 16 residues. CDR3: CASSFFVGEGSYEQYF. The DNA of the CDR3 is TGTGCCAGCAGCTTCTTTGTCGGGGAGGGATCCTACGAGCAGTACTTC.

CDR3 amino acids: CASSQGPWTSGGANTGELFF. The CDR3 bases are TGCGCCAGCAGCCAAGGCCCCTGGACTAGCGGGGGGGCGAACACCGGGGAGCTGTTTTTT. The rearrangement links TRBV4-1 to TRBJ2-2; the match to TRBD2 covers 15 bases. Germline values: CDR1 MGHRA, CDR2 YSYEKL. V was pared by 1 base and J by 0 bases, with 6 bases of the junction left unmatched. The CDR3 has 20 residues.

The J gene is TRBJ2-1, the V gene TRBV12-5, with TRBD2 matching 13 bases. Germline-derived CDR1 and CDR2 are LGHNT and FRNRAP. After removal of 6 bases from V and 8 bases from J, the junction contained 19 bases not matched to a gene. The length of the CDR3 is 19 residues. CDR3 protein: CASGPTGLAGSYLQDEQFF. CDR3 DNA sequence: TGTGCTAGTGGGCCTACGGGACTAGCGGGATCCTACCTCCAGGATGAGCAGTTCTTC.

The chain couples TRBV11-2 to TRBJ2-7; maybe TRBD1 (5 bases). The V and J ends lost 0 bases and 4 bases respectively, with 10 bases between them. The germline gives CDR1 SGHAT, CDR2 FQNNGV. This CDR3 is built from 14 residues. CDR3 DNA: TGTGCCAGCAGCTTAGAGGCAGGGCGGTACGAGCAGTACTTC. Its translation: CASSLEAGRYEQYF. The full variable domain, rest sourced from reference TRBV11-2 and TRBJ2-7, is EAGVAQSPRYKIIEKRQSVAFWCNPISGHATLYWYQQILGQGPKLLIQFQNNGVVDDSQLPKDRFSAERLKGVDSTLKIQPAKLEDSAVYLCASSLEAGRYEQYFGPGTRLTVT.

The rearrangement joins TRBV7-2 to TRBJ2-5; 7 nucleotides align to TRBD1. The CDR3 has 13 amino acids. Germline-derived CDR1 and CDR2 are SGHTA and FQGNSA. After removal of 6 bases from V and 5 bases from J, the junction contained 6 bases not matched to a gene. CDR3 nucleotide sequence: TGTGCCAGCAGTGCAGGGGGTGCGGAGACCCAGTACTTC. Translation: CASSAGGAETQYF. The whole variable domain, remainder taken from reference TRBV7-2 and TRBJ2-5, is GAGVSQSPSNKVTEKGKDVELRCDPISGHTALYWYRQSLGQGLEFLIYFQGNSAPDKSGLPSDRFSAERTGGSVSTLTIQRTQQEDSAVYLCASSAGGAETQYFGPGTRLLVL.